The present T cell receptor (beta chain) was sequenced within a study of T cells in localized non-small cell lung cancer. Study outcomes and limitations: Owing to sequencing of a solitary tumor region, heterogeneity cannot be discounted. Longer overall survival was associated with a higher density of T cells in the blood. Adjacent lung exhibited a median of around 60 among the 100 most abundant tumor clones.

This clone was observed a few times. Antigen unknown. Here immunoSEQ multiplex PCR was the method, and the copy in TCRdb shows in-frame clones only, minus some. The sample lists 2,000 to 2,500 clones; approximately 25% were seen once. The receptor was derived from a woman between 35 and 75 years old with stage II lung adenocarcinoma. The material was lung tumor tissue, obtained before any cancer treatment.

CDR3 amino acids: CASSRDRAPYGYTF. CDR3 coding DNA: TGTGCCAGCAGTAGGGACAGGGCTCCCTATGGCTACACCTTC. The chain couples TRBV6-8 to TRBJ1-2; 9 bases align to TRBD1. V lost 5 bases to trimming and J lost 4 bases; unmatched junction nucleotides: 5. The CDR3 consists of 14 residues. Per the germline V gene, CDR1 is MNHGY and CDR2 is SAAAGT.